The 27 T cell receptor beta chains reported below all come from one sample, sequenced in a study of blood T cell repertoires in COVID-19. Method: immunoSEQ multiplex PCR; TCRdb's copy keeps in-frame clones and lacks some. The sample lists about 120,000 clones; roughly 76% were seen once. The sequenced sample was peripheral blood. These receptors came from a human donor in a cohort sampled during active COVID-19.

In nucleotides, the CDR3 is TGTGCCAGCAGCTTCGGACTAGCGGGGGATGAGCAGTTCTTC. It encodes CASSFGLAGDEQFF. This rearrangement joins TRBV7-3 to TRBJ2-1, with TRBD2 matching 13 bases. The CDR3 contains 14 residues. Trimming cost V 3 bases and J 8 bases; bases outside gene matches: 1. Germline V gives CDR1 SGHTA, CDR2 FQGTGA.

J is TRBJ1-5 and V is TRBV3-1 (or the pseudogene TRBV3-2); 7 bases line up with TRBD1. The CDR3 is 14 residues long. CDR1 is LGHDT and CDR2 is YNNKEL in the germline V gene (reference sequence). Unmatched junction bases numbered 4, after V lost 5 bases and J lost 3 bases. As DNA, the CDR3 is TGTGCCAGCAGCTTAGGGACAGCCAATCAGCCCCAGCATTTT. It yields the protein CASSLGTANQPQHF.

The CDR3, as DNA: TGTGCCAGCAGCCGACAGGGGCGGGCGGCAACTAATGAAAAACTGTTTTTT. It specifies CASSRQGRAATNEKLFF. The rearrangement links TRBV6-6 to TRBJ1-4, with TRBD1 matching over 8 bases. Germline CDR1 MNHNY, CDR2 SVGAGI (reference sequence). This CDR3 region has 17 residues. V shed 6 bases, J shed 0 bases, and the junction held 9 bases outside the gene matches.

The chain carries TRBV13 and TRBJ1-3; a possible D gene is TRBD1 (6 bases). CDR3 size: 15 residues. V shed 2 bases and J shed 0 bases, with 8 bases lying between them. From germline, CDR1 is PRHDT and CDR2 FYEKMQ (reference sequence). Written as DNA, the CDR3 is TGTGCCAGCAGCTTACAGGGGACCTCTGGAAACACCATATATTTT. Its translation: CASSLQGTSGNTIYF.

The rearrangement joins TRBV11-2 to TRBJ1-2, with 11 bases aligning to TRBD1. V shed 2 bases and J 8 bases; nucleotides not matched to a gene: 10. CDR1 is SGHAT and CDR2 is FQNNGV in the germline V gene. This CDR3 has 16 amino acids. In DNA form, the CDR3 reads TGTGCCAGCAGCTTAAGCCCCGGGACAGGGGGACGGGGCTACACCTTC. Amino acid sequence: CASSLSPGTGGRGYTF.

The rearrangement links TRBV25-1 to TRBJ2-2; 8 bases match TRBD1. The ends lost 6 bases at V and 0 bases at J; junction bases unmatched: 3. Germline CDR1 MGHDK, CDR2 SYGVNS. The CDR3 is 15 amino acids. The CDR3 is CASRRQGTNTGELFF. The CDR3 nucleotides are TGTGCCAGCAGGCGACAGGGGACGAACACCGGGGAGCTGTTTTTT.

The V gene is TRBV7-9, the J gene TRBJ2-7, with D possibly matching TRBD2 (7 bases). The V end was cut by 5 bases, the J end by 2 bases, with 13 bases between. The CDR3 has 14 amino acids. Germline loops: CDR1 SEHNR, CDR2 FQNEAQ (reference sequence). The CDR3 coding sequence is TGTGCCAGCAGCCCGGGGGGCTCACCCTACGAGCAGTACTTC. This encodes CASSPGGSPYEQYF.

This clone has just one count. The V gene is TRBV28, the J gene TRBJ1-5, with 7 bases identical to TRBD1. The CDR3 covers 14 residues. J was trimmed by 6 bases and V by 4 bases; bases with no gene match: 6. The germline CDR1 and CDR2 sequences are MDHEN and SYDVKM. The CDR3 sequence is CASSSGTEGQPQHF. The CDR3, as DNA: TGTGCCAGCAGTTCCGGGACAGAGGGTCAGCCCCAGCATTTT.

CDR3 sequence (DNA): TGTGCCAGCAGCTTATTAGGGGGGGCTGGGGCCAACGTCCTGACTTTC. Protein sequence: CASSLLGGAGANVLTF. The chain recombines TRBV7-2 with TRBJ2-6, with D tentatively TRBD2 (7 bases). Germline lookup yields CDR1 SGHTA and CDR2 FQGNSA. The CDR3 length is 16 residues. Trimming shortened V by 2 bases and J by 2 bases, and 10 bases separated the two germline ends.

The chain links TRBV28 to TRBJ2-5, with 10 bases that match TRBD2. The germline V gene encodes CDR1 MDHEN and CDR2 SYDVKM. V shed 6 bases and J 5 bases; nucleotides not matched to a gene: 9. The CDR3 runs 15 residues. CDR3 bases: TGTGCCAGCAGACCGCCTAGCGGGAGTTCGGAGACCCAGTACTTC. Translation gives CASRPPSGSSETQYF.

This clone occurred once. The DNA for the CDR3 is TGCAGCGTTGTGCGGCGGGACAGGGTGATCTATGGCTACACCTTC. Its translation is CSVVRRDRVIYGYTF. The chain employs TRBV29-1 and TRBJ1-2; 9 positions agree with TRBD1. This CDR3 is built from 15 residues. Germline CDR1 is SQVTM and CDR2 is ANQGSEA. V trimming: 4 bases; J trimming: 4 bases; junction bases outside the gene matches: 10.

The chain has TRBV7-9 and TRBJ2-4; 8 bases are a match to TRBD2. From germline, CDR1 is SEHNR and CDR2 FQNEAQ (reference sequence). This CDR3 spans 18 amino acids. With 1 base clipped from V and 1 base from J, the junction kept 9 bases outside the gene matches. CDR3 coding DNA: TGTGCCAGCAGCTTAGAGACGGGCGGGAGGAGGGCCAAAAACATTCAGTACTTC. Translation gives CASSLETGGRRAKNIQYF. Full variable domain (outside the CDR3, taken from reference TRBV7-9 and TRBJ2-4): DTGVSQNPRHKITKRGQNVTFRCDPISEHNRLYWYRQTLGQGPEFLTYFQNEAQLEKSRLLSDRFSAERPKGSFSTLEIQRTEQGDSAMYLCASSLETGGRRAKNIQYFGAGTRLSVL.

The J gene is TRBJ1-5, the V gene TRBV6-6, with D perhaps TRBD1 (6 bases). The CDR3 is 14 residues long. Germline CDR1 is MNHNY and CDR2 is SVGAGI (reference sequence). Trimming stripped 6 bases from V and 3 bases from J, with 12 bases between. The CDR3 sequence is CASRMDSHNQPQHF. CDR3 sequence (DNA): TGTGCCAGCAGGATGGACAGCCACAATCAGCCCCAGCATTTT.

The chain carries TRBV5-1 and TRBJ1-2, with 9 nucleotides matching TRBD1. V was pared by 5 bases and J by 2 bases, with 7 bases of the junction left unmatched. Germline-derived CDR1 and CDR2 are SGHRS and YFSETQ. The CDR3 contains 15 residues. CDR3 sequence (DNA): TGCGCCAGCAGGTCTTCCGGGACAGGGAACTATGGCTACACCTTC. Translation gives CASRSSGTGNYGYTF.

CDR3 DNA sequence: TGTGCCAGTAGTATGCGGGTTTCGGCAGGGGATCAGCCCCAGCATTTT. Protein sequence: CASSMRVSAGDQPQHF. The chain carries TRBV19 and TRBJ1-5, with D possibly TRBD1 on 6 matching bases. From germline, CDR1 is LNHDA and CDR2 SQIVND (reference sequence). V lost 3 bases to trimming and J lost 5 bases, with 17 bases between them. The length of the CDR3 is 16 residues.

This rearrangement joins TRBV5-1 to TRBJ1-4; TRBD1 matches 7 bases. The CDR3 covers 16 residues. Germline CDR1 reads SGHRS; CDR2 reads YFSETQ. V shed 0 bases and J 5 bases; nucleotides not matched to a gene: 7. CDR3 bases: TGCGCCAGCAGCTTGGGGACCGGCAGGGGGAATGAAAAACTGTTTTTT. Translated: CASSLGTGRGNEKLFF.

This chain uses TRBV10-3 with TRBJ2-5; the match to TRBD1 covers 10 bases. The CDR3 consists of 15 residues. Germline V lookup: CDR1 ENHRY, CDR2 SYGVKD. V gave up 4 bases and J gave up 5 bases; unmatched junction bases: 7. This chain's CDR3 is CAISVRQGARETQYF. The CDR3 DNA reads TGTGCCATCAGTGTGAGACAGGGGGCCAGGGAGACCCAGTACTTC.

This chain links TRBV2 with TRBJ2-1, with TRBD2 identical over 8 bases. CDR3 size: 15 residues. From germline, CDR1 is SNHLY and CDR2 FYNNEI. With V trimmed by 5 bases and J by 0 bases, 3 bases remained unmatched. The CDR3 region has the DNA TGTGCCAGCAGTTTTAGCGGGACCTCCTACAATGAGCAGTTCTTC. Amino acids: CASSFSGTSYNEQFF.

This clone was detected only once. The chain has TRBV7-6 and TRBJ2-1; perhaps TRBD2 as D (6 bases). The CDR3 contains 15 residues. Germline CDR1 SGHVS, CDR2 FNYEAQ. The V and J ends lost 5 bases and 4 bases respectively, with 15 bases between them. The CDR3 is CASSLRRATYNEQFF. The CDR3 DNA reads TGTGCCAGCAGCCTACGGAGGGCCACTTACAATGAGCAGTTCTTC.

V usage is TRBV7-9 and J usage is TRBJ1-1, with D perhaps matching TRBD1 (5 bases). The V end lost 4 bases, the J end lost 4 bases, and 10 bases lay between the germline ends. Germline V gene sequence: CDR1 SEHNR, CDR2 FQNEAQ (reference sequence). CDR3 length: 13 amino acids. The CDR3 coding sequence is TGTGCCAGCAGCTCGCAGGGAGGCACTGAAGCTTTCTTT. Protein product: CASSSQGGTEAFF. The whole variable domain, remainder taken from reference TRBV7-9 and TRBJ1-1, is DTGVSQNPRHKITKRGQNVTFRCDPISEHNRLYWYRQTLGQGPEFLTYFQNEAQLEKSRLLSDRFSAERPKGSFSTLEIQRTEQGDSAMYLCASSSQGGTEAFFGQGTRLTVV.

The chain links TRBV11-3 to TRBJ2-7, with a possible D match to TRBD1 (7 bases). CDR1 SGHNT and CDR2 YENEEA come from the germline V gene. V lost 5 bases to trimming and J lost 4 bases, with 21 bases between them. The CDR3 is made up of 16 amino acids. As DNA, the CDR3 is TGTGCCAGCAGCCCGCGGGACAGTGGGAAAGAGTACGAGCAGTACTTC. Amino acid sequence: CASSPRDSGKEYEQYF.

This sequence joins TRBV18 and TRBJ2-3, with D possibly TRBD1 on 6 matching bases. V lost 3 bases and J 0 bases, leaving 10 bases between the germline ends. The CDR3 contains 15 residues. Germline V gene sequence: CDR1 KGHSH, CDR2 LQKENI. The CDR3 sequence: CASSPPGTSTDTQYF. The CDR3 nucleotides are TGTGCCAGCTCACCCCCGGGGACAAGCACAGATACGCAGTATTTT.

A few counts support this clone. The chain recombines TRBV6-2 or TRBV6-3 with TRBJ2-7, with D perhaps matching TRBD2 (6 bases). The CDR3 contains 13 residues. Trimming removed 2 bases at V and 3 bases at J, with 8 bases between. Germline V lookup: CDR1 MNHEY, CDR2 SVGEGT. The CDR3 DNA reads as TGTGCCAGCAGTTACAGGGGAGGCTACGAGCAGTACTTC. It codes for CASSYRGGYEQYF.

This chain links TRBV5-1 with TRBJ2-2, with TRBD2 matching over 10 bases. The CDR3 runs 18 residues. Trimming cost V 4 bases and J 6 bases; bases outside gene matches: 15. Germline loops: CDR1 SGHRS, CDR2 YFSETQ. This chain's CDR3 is CASSLPSLSSGSPGELFF. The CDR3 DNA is TGCGCCAGCAGCCTCCCGTCTCTTTCTAGCGGGAGCCCCGGGGAGCTGTTTTTT.

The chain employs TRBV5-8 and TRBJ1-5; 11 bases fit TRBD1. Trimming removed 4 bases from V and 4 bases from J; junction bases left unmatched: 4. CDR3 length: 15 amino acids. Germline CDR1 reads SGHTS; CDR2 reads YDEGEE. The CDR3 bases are TGTGCCAGCAGCGGGGGACAGGGGGTTAATCAGCCCCAGCATTTT. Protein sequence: CASSGGQGVNQPQHF.

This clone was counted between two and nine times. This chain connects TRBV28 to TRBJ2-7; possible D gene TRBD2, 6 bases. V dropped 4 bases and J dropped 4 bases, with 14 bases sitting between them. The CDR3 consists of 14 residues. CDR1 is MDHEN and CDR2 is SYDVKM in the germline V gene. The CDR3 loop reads CASSSPGLKYEQYF. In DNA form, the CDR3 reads TGTGCCAGCAGTTCCCCGGGACTTAAGTACGAGCAGTACTTC.

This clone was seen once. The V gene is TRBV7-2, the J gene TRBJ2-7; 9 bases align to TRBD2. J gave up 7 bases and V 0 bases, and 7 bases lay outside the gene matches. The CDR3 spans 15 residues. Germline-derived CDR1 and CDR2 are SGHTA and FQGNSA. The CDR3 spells CASSLAGGRAGEQYF. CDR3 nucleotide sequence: TGTGCCAGCAGCTTAGCCGGCGGGAGGGCGGGGGAGCAGTACTTC.